This T cell receptor (beta chain) was found in a study of blood T cell repertoires in COVID-19. Study at large: There were acute and convalescent COVID-19 samples, and they came from the United States, Italy and Spain. T cells, B-cell-depleted T cells, or PBMCs supplied cDNA or gDNA.

In the original analysis: Counts of nucleated cells, estimated from reference gene primer amplification, were obtained. Generated by immunoSEQ multiplex PCR, the TCRdb table keeps only in-frame clones and is missing some. The V and J calls and the clone size are those of that table, but D and trimming were determined from the DNA. The table records roughly 100,000 clones, around 82% of them present only once. The CDR3 spans 16 residues. Germline CDR1 is SGHRS and CDR2 is YFSETQ. V lost 3 bases, J lost 1 base, and 9 bases stayed unmatched. The V gene is TRBV5-1, the J gene TRBJ1-1; 7 bases are a match to TRBD1. The sequence was collected from a man aged 55 to 70 with acute or convalescent COVID-19. The sequenced sample consisted of peripheral blood. The CDR3 reads CASSSFLTGQNTEAFF. The CDR3 bases are TGCGCCAGCAGCTCCTTCTTGACAGGGCAGAACACTGAAGCTTTCTTT.